This TCR beta chain was retrieved from a study of T cells after yellow fever vaccination. V lost 4 bases, J lost 7 bases, and 11 bases lay in between. From germline, CDR1 is SGHRS and CDR2 YFSETQ. This CDR3 is 12 amino acids long. TCRdb re-analysed the 5' RACE reads in MiXCR, keeping a single row per CDR3 protein. The repertoire holds some 320,000 distinct CDR3 sequences, with under 9% as singletons. This clonotype has more than one count but fewer than ten. This receptor was obtained from a man in his late teens or twenties who received the YFV17D yellow fever vaccine. The source material was CD4+ T cells sorted from PBMCs, sampled 5 days after the yellow fever booster vaccination. The chain links TRBV5-1 to TRBJ1-2; a weak D match, TRBD1 (5 bases). The CDR3, as DNA: TGCGCCAGCAGCGGATCGAGGGGTGGCTACACCTTC. Amino acids: CASSGSRGGYTF.